The 12 T cell receptor beta chains in this list originate from one sample, sequenced in a study of shared T cell receptors in the human thymus. Profiled with immunoSEQ multiplex PCR; TCRdb holds only in-frame clones, not every one. The sample records 500,000 to 850,000 clones, about 87% being singletons. These records were also assigned to another study, of human thymus T cells.

Sequences were obtained from thymocytes. These TCRs come from a boy in the first two years of life with a congenital heart defect.

The chain's CDR3 is CASRLTHRAEAFF. The CDR3 bases are TGTGCCAGCAGGCTTACCCACAGGGCTGAAGCTTTCTTT. This chain joins TRBV28 and TRBJ1-1; tentatively, D is TRBD1 (6 bases). Germline V CDR1 and CDR2: MDHEN, SYDVKM. CDR3 length: 13 residues. V shed 6 bases and J shed 6 bases, with 14 bases lying between them.

The chain uses TRBV27 and TRBJ1-5, with D possibly being TRBD1 (5 bases). The germline V gene encodes CDR1 MNHEY and CDR2 SMNVEV (reference sequence). Trimming removed 7 bases from V and 4 bases from J, with 14 bases in between. This CDR3 has 14 residues. Here the CDR3 reads CASMRGGRNQPQHF. The CDR3 nucleotides are TGTGCCAGCATGAGGGGAGGGAGAAATCAGCCCCAGCATTTT.

The CDR3 nucleotides read TGTGCCAGCAGCCCCGGGCGGGGCGCCGGGGAGCTGTTTTTT. This sequence encodes CASSPGRGAGELFF. The chain uses TRBV27 and TRBJ2-2; possibly TRBD2 for D (6 bases). CDR1 is MNHEY and CDR2 is SMNVEV in the germline V gene (reference sequence). CDR3 length equals 14 residues. Trimming removed 6 bases from V and 6 bases from J, with 14 bases in between.

The chain recombines TRBV28 with TRBJ1-2, with D possibly matching TRBD1 (6 bases). The CDR3 has 16 residues. V was pared by 3 bases and J by 1 base, with 15 bases between. Germline loops: CDR1 MDHEN, CDR2 SYDVKM. Written as DNA, the CDR3 is TGTGCCAGCAGTTTGGGGGACACGAACTTTAACTATGGCTACACCTTC. Protein: CASSLGDTNFNYGYTF.

As to this clone: The sample holds other DNA sequences that translate to the same CDR3. This sequence joins TRBV25-1 and TRBJ1-6, with 10 bases that match TRBD1. This CDR3 is built from 16 residues. V lost 3 bases, J lost 8 bases, and 7 bases stayed unmatched. Germline values: CDR1 MGHDK, CDR2 SYGVNS. The CDR3 sequence is CASSDTGTGVYSPLHF. For the CDR3, the DNA is TGTGCCAGCAGTGATACCGGGACAGGGGTTTATTCACCCCTCCACTTT. Filled out from reference TRBV25-1 and TRBJ1-6, the complete variable domain reads EADIYQTPRYLVIGTGKKITLECSQTMGHDKMYWYQQDPGMELHLIHYSYGVNSTEKGDLSSESTVSRIRTEHFPLTLESARPSHTSQYLCASSDTGTGVYSPLHFGNGTRLTVT.

The chain has TRBV5-6 and TRBJ2-7; 7 nucleotides line up with TRBD2. The CDR3 runs to 14 residues. The trim removed 6 bases at V and 2 bases at J, leaving 8 bases unmatched. Germline V CDR1 and CDR2: SGHDT, YYEEEE. This CDR3 reads CASTLSSGAYEQYF. As DNA, the CDR3 is TGTGCCAGCACCCTTTCTAGCGGAGCCTACGAGCAGTACTTC.

The chain is built from TRBV7-9 and TRBJ2-7; D might be TRBD1 (6 bases). The length of the CDR3 is 15 residues. V was clipped by 4 bases and J by 2 bases, with 15 bases between them. From germline, CDR1 is SEHNR and CDR2 FQNEAQ (reference sequence). This chain's CDR3 is CASSSGGWGTYEQYF. CDR3 sequence (DNA): TGTGCCAGCAGCTCTGGGGGCTGGGGGACCTACGAGCAGTACTTC.

As for this clone: The junction shows a germline mismatch at one end, possibly a read error. The CDR3: CASNLLTGTSFTNEQFF. In DNA form, the CDR3 reads TGCGCCAGCAACTTGCTTACCGGGACTAGTTTTACCAATGAGCAGTTCTTC. V is TRBV5-1 and J is TRBJ2-1; 8 bases fit TRBD2. The CDR3 loop spans 17 amino acids. Germline loops: CDR1 SGHRS, CDR2 YFSETQ.

The sample holds one count of this clone. The V gene is TRBV4-1, the J gene TRBJ1-1; 7 bases are shared with TRBD1. CDR3 size: 16 residues. Germline CDR1 and CDR2: MGHRA and YSYEKL. After removal of 5 bases from V and 10 bases from J, the junction contained 19 bases not matched to a gene. The CDR3 loop reads CASSDGDRDGGLGAFF. CDR3 DNA: TGCGCCAGCAGCGATGGCGACAGGGATGGAGGGTTGGGAGCTTTCTTT.

The rearrangement uses TRBV27 and TRBJ2-1, with 8 positions matching TRBD2. Germline loops: CDR1 MNHEY, CDR2 SMNVEV (reference sequence). V was pared by 3 bases and J by 4 bases, with 11 bases of the junction left unmatched. The length of the CDR3 is 17 residues. CDR3: CASSFSRTSRFYNEQFF. CDR3 bases: TGTGCCAGCAGTTTTTCGCGGACTAGCCGGTTTTACAATGAGCAGTTCTTC.

The CDR3 here is CASSLGGGGYEQYF. In DNA, the CDR3 is TGTGCCAGCAGCTTAGGAGGGGGCGGTTACGAGCAGTACTTC. This chain links TRBV7-2 with TRBJ2-7; 7 bases are a match to TRBD1. J gave up 4 bases and V 1 base, and 4 bases lay outside the gene matches. CDR1 is SGHTA and CDR2 is FQGNSA in the germline V gene. The CDR3 is 14 residues long.

V and J are TRBV4-1 and TRBJ2-5; D perhaps matches TRBD1 (6 bases). Trimming left V 0 bases short and J 5 bases short, with 16 bases between. The CDR3 runs to 16 residues. Germline loops: CDR1 MGHRA, CDR2 YSYEKL. The DNA for the CDR3 is TGCGCCAGCAGCCAAGAGCGTGACAGGATGGGGGAGACCCAGTACTTC. Amino acid sequence: CASSQERDRMGETQYF.